These 23 T cell receptor beta chains originate from one sample sequenced in a study of stem cell transplantation in POMP-related autoinflammatory disease. The repertoire was sequenced with immunoSEQ multiplex PCR; TCRdb's copy has only in-frame clones and lacks some. This sample carries over 30,000 clones, around nine tenths of them seen once, and the ten largest clones take 0.6% to 0.75%. The sequencing used CD4+ T cells from PBMCs, collected before stem cell transplantation. These receptors were taken from a human donor with POMP-related autoinflammation and immune dysregulation (PRAID).

The genes are TRBV11-2 and TRBJ2-5; the D call may be TRBD1 or TRBD2 (5 bases each). The ends were cut back, 1 base at V and 4 bases at J, with 10 bases in the middle. The V gene's germline CDR1 is SGHAT and CDR2 FQNNGV. The CDR3 is made up of 14 amino acids. The CDR3: CASSLAPGRETQYF. The CDR3 nucleotides read TGTGCCAGCAGCTTAGCTCCAGGGAGAGAGACCCAGTACTTC.

The V and J genes are TRBV9 and TRBJ2-7, with 9 bases aligning to TRBD2. Trimming removed 3 bases from V and 6 bases from J; junction bases left unmatched: 10. The germline V gene has CDR1 SGDLS and CDR2 YYNGEE. CDR3 length equals 15 residues. In nucleotides, the CDR3 is TGTGCCAGCAGCGCCGGACTAGCGCCCGAGGGCGAGCAGTACTTC. Translation: CASSAGLAPEGEQYF. Filled out from reference TRBV9 and TRBJ2-7, the complete variable domain reads DSGVTQTPKHLITATGQRVTLRCSPRSGDLSVYWYQQSLDQGLQFLIQYYNGEERAKGNILERFSAQQFPDLHSELNLSSLELGDSALYFCASSAGLAPEGEQYFGPGTRLTVT.

This clone occurred once. This chain links TRBV6-1 with TRBJ2-7, with a tentative D call TRBD1 (6 bases). Trimming cost V 1 base and J 3 bases, with 7 bases left between them. The CDR3 is made up of 13 amino acids. Per the germline V gene, CDR1 is MNHNS and CDR2 is SASEGT. CDR3 bases: TGTGCCAGCAGTGAAGACAGGGTCTACGAGCAGTACTTC. It yields the protein CASSEDRVYEQYF.

V is TRBV28 and J is TRBJ2-3; 11 positions match TRBD1. Germline assignment: CDR1 MDHEN and CDR2 SYDVKM. Trimming cost V 6 bases and J 7 bases; bases outside gene matches: 9. CDR3 length equals 15 residues. The CDR3 here is CASSAPGQGGYTQYF. The CDR3 DNA reads TGTGCCAGCAGCGCCCCGGGACAGGGGGGCTATACGCAGTATTTT.

The chain links TRBV11-2 to TRBJ2-2; tentative D call: TRBD2 (5 bases). This CDR3 contains 14 residues. Germline CDR1 reads SGHAT; CDR2 reads FQNNGV. V was shortened by 5 bases and J by 4 bases, with 11 bases between the two germline ends. The CDR3 is CASSIEGSTGELFF. CDR3 nucleotide sequence: TGTGCCAGCAGCATTGAGGGTAGCACCGGGGAGCTGTTTTTT.

V gene TRBV2 combines with J gene TRBJ2-2, with 10 nucleotides matching TRBD2. V was pared by 7 bases and J by 0 bases, with 8 bases of the junction left unmatched. Looked up from germline, CDR1 is SNHLY and CDR2 is FYNNEI. The CDR3 is 17 residues long. Here the CDR3 DNA reads TGTGCCAGCATCAATCTAGCGGGGGTAACGAACACCGGGGAGCTGTTTTTT. It yields the protein CASINLAGVTNTGELFF.

This rearrangement joins TRBV18 to TRBJ2-2, with D tentatively TRBD1 (5 bases). CDR1 and CDR2 from the germline V gene are KGHSH and LQKENI. Trimming took off 1 base at V and 5 bases at J, with 17 bases between the two ends. The CDR3 has 17 amino acids. This CDR3 is CASSPRQGIIGTGELFF. DNA of the CDR3: TGTGCCAGCTCACCACGGCAGGGCATCATAGGGACCGGGGAGCTGTTTTTT.

The table lists this clone with a count of one. The V and J genes are TRBV5-1 and TRBJ1-5; TRBD1 is a possible D gene (6 bases). This CDR3 spans 17 amino acids. From germline, CDR1 is SGHRS and CDR2 YFSETQ. Trimming removed 0 bases from V and 1 base from J, with 14 bases in between. The CDR3 region is CASSLGAGDGSNQPQHF. As DNA, the CDR3 is TGCGCCAGCAGCTTGGGGGCAGGGGATGGAAGCAATCAGCCCCAGCATTTT.

V gene TRBV4-2 combines with J gene TRBJ1-2; 7 nucleotides agree with TRBD1. The trim removed 3 bases at V and 2 bases at J, leaving 3 bases unmatched. The CDR3 loop spans 14 amino acids. The germline V gene has CDR1 LGHNA and CDR2 YNFKEQ. The CDR3 sequence is CASSQDRKNYGYTF. The CDR3 DNA follows: TGTGCCAGCAGCCAGGACAGGAAAAACTATGGCTACACCTTC.

This clone came up once. The chain joins TRBV2 to TRBJ2-1; 10 bases fit TRBD2. The germline V gene has CDR1 SNHLY and CDR2 FYNNEI. The V and J ends lost 5 bases and 2 bases, in that order; junction bases with no gene match: 3. CDR3 length: 15 residues. DNA for the CDR3: TGTGCCAGCAGTCTAGCGGGAGTTACCTACAATGAGCAGTTCTTC. It translates to CASSLAGVTYNEQFF.

The rearrangement uses TRBV6-1 and TRBJ2-4; 7 bases fit TRBD2. The junction had 10 bases not matched to a gene; V was cut back by 4 bases and J by 1 base. Germline-derived CDR1 and CDR2 are MNHNS and SASEGT. The CDR3 covers 17 residues. The CDR3: CASSVLGGGGAKNIQYF. CDR3 coding DNA: TGTGCCAGCAGTGTCCTGGGGGGGGGAGGGGCCAAAAACATTCAGTACTTC.

The V call is TRBV7-6, the J call TRBJ2-1; 7 bases agree with TRBD2. CDR3 length equals 15 residues. The germline CDR1 and CDR2 sequences are SGHVS and FNYEAQ. V was clipped by 4 bases and J by 2 bases; unmatched bases: 5. CDR3 coding DNA: TGTGCCAGCAGCTACCGGGGGAGGGCCTACAATGAGCAGTTCTTC. Translating it yields CASSYRGRAYNEQFF.

This clone was seen once. The chain recombines TRBV5-1 with TRBJ2-3, with 7 positions matching TRBD1. V shed 3 bases and J 2 bases; nucleotides not matched to a gene: 18. Germline V gene data show CDR1 as SGHRS and CDR2 as YFSETQ. This CDR3 region has 19 residues. CDR3 sequence (DNA): TGCGCCAGCAGCTATTCGGGACAGACCTTGAGAAGTGACACAGATACGCAGTATTTT. Residues: CASSYSGQTLRSDTDTQYF.

The chain carries TRBV5-6 and TRBJ1-4; D is perhaps TRBD1 (5 bases). Trimming left V 3 bases short and J 3 bases short, with 12 bases between. The CDR3 has 15 residues. Germline V CDR1 and CDR2: SGHDT, YYEEEE. The CDR3 bases are TGTGCCAGCAGCTCGGGCAGGGAGGCTAATGAAAAACTGTTTTTT. As protein: CASSSGREANEKLFF.

The chain carries TRBV29-1 and TRBJ1-4; 7 bases align to TRBD1. Trimming cost V 0 bases and J 4 bases; bases outside gene matches: 11. The CDR3 spans 17 residues. From germline, CDR1 is SQVTM and CDR2 ANQGSEA. CDR3 coding DNA: TGCAGCGTTGAAGATCGAATGCAGACAGGGATTAATGAAAAACTGTTTTTT. Translation gives CSVEDRMQTGINEKLFF.

The gene calls are TRBV5-1 and TRBJ2-7; TRBD2 matches at 8 bases. Germline V gives CDR1 SGHRS, CDR2 YFSETQ. This CDR3 contains 15 residues. V shed 0 bases and J 5 bases; nucleotides not matched to a gene: 7. CDR3 sequence: CASSLVQREIHEQYF. For the CDR3, the DNA is TGCGCCAGCAGCTTGGTTCAGCGGGAGATCCACGAGCAGTACTTC.

The rearrangement uses TRBV5-4 and TRBJ2-1; D possibly corresponds to TRBD2 (5 bases). Germline-derived CDR1 and CDR2 are SGHNT and YYREEE (reference sequence). Between the trimmed V and J ends, which lost 2 bases and 0 bases, there was a span of 12 bases. This CDR3 is 16 amino acids long. CDR3 nucleotide sequence: TGTGCCAGCAGCTTAGGGCTAACTAGCTCCTACAATGAGCAGTTCTTC. Protein sequence: CASSLGLTSSYNEQFF.

The chain has TRBV2 and TRBJ2-7; TRBD1 matches at 8 bases. The ends lost 10 bases at V and 1 base at J; junction bases unmatched: 6. Germline V gives CDR1 SNHLY, CDR2 FYNNEI. The CDR3 runs to 13 residues. This chain's CDR3 is CATRQGLSYEQYF. The CDR3 nucleotides read TGTGCCACCAGACAGGGGTTGTCCTACGAGCAGTACTTC.

V is TRBV7-6 and J is TRBJ2-1; D gene unclear. V dropped 6 bases and J dropped 1 base, with 7 bases sitting between them. Germline loops: CDR1 SGHVS, CDR2 FNYEAQ. There are 13 residues in the CDR3. CDR3 in DNA: TGTGCCAGCAGTACAGTTTCCTACAATGAGCAGTTCTTC. Translated, it gives CASSTVSYNEQFF.

The CDR3 bases are TGCGCCAGCAGCTTGGGACGGAGCATCTATGGCTACACCTTC. Translated: CASSLGRSIYGYTF. The chain combines TRBV5-1 with TRBJ1-2; no clear D. CDR1 is SGHRS and CDR2 is YFSETQ in the germline V gene. Trimming cost V 0 bases and J 4 bases, with 10 bases left between them. CDR3 size: 14 residues.

V is TRBV6-6 and J is TRBJ1-3; a possible D gene is TRBD1 (5 bases). The length of the CDR3 is 15 residues. Germline CDR1 reads MNHNY; CDR2 reads SVGAGI (reference sequence). V was trimmed by 2 bases and J by 0 bases, leaving 8 bases between them. The CDR3 loop reads CASSYRGGSGNTIYF. CDR3 nucleotide sequence: TGTGCCAGCAGTTACAGGGGTGGCTCTGGAAACACCATATATTTT.

The chain is built from TRBV19 and TRBJ2-3; 7 bases align to TRBD1. This CDR3 contains 15 residues. Germline CDR1 and CDR2: LNHDA and SQIVND (reference sequence). V trimming: 7 bases; J trimming: 1 base; junction bases outside the gene matches: 8. CDR3 DNA: TGTGCCAGTATCGAAACCGGGACAGGCACAGATACGCAGTATTTT. Amino acid sequence: CASIETGTGTDTQYF.

The rearrangement links TRBV11-2 to TRBJ2-7; 7 positions match TRBD1. In germline, CDR1 is SGHAT, CDR2 FQNNGV. This CDR3 contains 13 residues. Trimming at V came to 2 bases and at J to 5 bases, leaving 3 bases not matched to a gene. CDR3 in amino acids: CASSLNRGDEQYF. In DNA form, the CDR3 reads TGTGCCAGCAGCTTAAACAGGGGCGACGAGCAGTACTTC. Supplemented by reference TRBV11-2 and TRBJ2-7, the full variable domain reads EAGVAQSPRYKIIEKRQSVAFWCNPISGHATLYWYQQILGQGPKLLIQFQNNGVVDDSQLPKDRFSAERLKGVDSTLKIQPAKLEDSAVYLCASSLNRGDEQYFGPGTRLTVT.